Below, 10 T cell receptor beta chains from the same sample are listed, as sequenced in a study of T cell repertoires in cytomegalovirus infection. No antigen is known for these receptors. Via MiXCR, TCRdb re-called the reads, giving one row per CDR3 protein. The data show around 230,000 distinct CDR3 sequences, with approximately 38% seen just once and 55% to 70% held by the top ten. The specimen was CD8+ T cells from cultured PBMCs, collected from culture after CMV antigen stimulation. These receptors originate from a human donor in good health (CMV status not recorded). Some clones in this sample may be carry-over from other donors' samples.

This clonotype was counted ten times or more. The V call is TRBV7-6, the J call TRBJ1-4, with D tentatively TRBD1 (5 bases). The CDR3 runs 16 residues. Trimming cost V 4 bases and J 5 bases, with 17 bases left between them. Germline values: CDR1 SGHVS, CDR2 FNYEAQ. The CDR3 protein is CASSSAAGRGNEKLFF. The CDR3 bases are TGTGCCAGCAGCTCGGCAGCCGGAAGGGGCAATGAAAAACTGTTTTTT.

V gene TRBV6-6 combines with J gene TRBJ1-5; the D is unclear. The CDR3 covers 18 residues. The germline gives CDR1 MNHNY, CDR2 SVGAGI (reference sequence). V dropped 0 bases and J dropped 0 bases, with 15 bases sitting between them. DNA for the CDR3: TGTGCCAGCAGTTACTCTTTTAACGCCAGTCATAGCAATCAGCCCCAGCATTTT. Its protein product is CASSYSFNASHSNQPQHF.

This clonotype came up a few times. This rearrangement joins TRBV6-5 to TRBJ2-3; D call uncertain. With 0 bases removed from V and 2 bases from J, the gap between germline ends came to 9 bases. Germline V gene lookup returns CDR1 MNHEY and CDR2 SVGAGI. The CDR3 contains 15 residues. The CDR3: CASSYSMALTDTQYF. The CDR3 nucleotides are TGTGCCAGCAGTTACTCGATGGCTCTCACAGATACGCAGTATTTT.

The chain carries TRBV7-8 and TRBJ1-6, with TRBD1 as a possible D gene (5 bases). Trimming removed 1 base at V and 0 bases at J, with 10 bases between. Germline-derived CDR1 and CDR2 are SGHVS and FQNEAQ. The CDR3 loop spans 17 amino acids. The CDR3 loop reads CASSLVCRVSYNSPLHF. CDR3 nucleotides: TGTGCCAGCAGCTTAGTCTGCAGGGTCTCCTATAATTCACCCCTCCACTTT.

This clonotype was found a few times. The CDR3 is CATSDAGTDSYNEQFF. The CDR3 DNA follows: TGTGCCACCAGTGATGCCGGGACCGACTCCTACAATGAGCAGTTCTTC. The chain carries TRBV24-1 and TRBJ2-1; D may correspond to TRBD1 or TRBD2 (5 bases each). CDR1 KGHDR and CDR2 SFDVKD come from the germline V gene. The CDR3 covers 16 residues. V lost 3 bases to trimming and J lost 0 bases, with 11 bases between them.

This clonotype turned up a few times. The genes are TRBV5-6 and TRBJ2-5; 9 bases are a match to TRBD2. The CDR3 is made up of 16 amino acids. Germline loops: CDR1 SGHDT, CDR2 YYEEEE. Trimming cost V 6 bases and J 1 base; bases outside gene matches: 10. This chain's CDR3 is CASTFSGRHPQETQYF. The CDR3 region has the DNA TGTGCCAGCACCTTCAGCGGGAGGCACCCCCAAGAGACCCAGTACTTC.

J is TRBJ2-1 and V is TRBV6-6; the D gene is possibly TRBD1 (5 bases). Germline CDR1 reads MNHNY; CDR2 reads SVGAGI (reference sequence). The CDR3 loop spans 13 amino acids. Deletions cut 8 bases from V and 8 bases from J, with 16 bases between. The CDR3 DNA reads as TGTGCCAGCCGCGACAGTCCCCGCGATGAGCAGTTCTTC. It translates to CASRDSPRDEQFF.

The chain links TRBV12-3 or TRBV12-4 to TRBJ2-7; no clear D gene. This CDR3 is 13 amino acids long. V was trimmed by 4 bases and J by 4 bases, leaving 11 bases between them. CDR3 residues: CASSSTELYEQYF. The DNA of the CDR3 is TGTGCCAGCAGTTCCACCGAACTTTACGAGCAGTACTTC.

This clonotype appeared a few times. The chain uses TRBV15 and TRBJ2-7; D possibly corresponds to TRBD2 (6 bases). The germline gives CDR1 LNHNV, CDR2 YYDKDF (reference sequence). Trimming pared 0 bases from V and 0 bases from J, leaving 15 bases between. CDR3 size: 17 residues. The CDR3 protein is CATSRDRGLPDSYEQYF. The CDR3 DNA is TGTGCCACCAGCAGAGATAGGGGACTCCCCGACTCCTACGAGCAGTACTTC.

The CDR3 here is CASSERRAAGNQPQHF. In nucleotides, the CDR3 is TGTGCCAGCAGTGAGAGAAGGGCAGCCGGCAATCAGCCCCAGCATTTT. The chain is built from TRBV2 and TRBJ1-5; no clear D. Trimming took off 3 bases at V and 2 bases at J, with 14 bases between the two ends. Germline V gene data show CDR1 as SNHLY and CDR2 as FYNNEI. This CDR3 is built from 16 residues.